The rows below give T cell receptor beta chains drawn from one sample of a study of OX40 agonist ivuxolimab in advanced cancers. Produced via immunoSEQ multiplex PCR; TCRdb's table is partial and in-frame only. Here the sample spans fewer than 100,000 clones, over 75% being singletons. Sequencing was performed on CD4+ or CD8+ T cells sorted from blood, taken in a trial of the OX40 agonist ivuxolimab. All receptors come from an adult with an advanced solid tumor such as melanoma, head and neck, liver or kidney cancer. The conserved cysteine and the conserved F or W are not part of the CDR3 here.

v_call	j_call	cdr3_aa
TRBV11-2	TRBJ1-1	ASSLDLNGGTEAF
TRBV30	TRBJ2-2	AWSARGAATGELF
TRBV7-6	TRBJ2-1	ASSYLGGASNEQF
TRBV11-2	TRBJ2-3	ASSPHPGGSQY
TRBV15	TRBJ2-7	ATSRDRVKHYEQY
TRBV7-3	TRBJ1-1	ASSSSAGDTEAF
TRBV7-6	TRBJ2-5	ASSKTRSTETQY
TRBV28	TRBJ2-2	ASSRQGLAGDTGELF
TRBV19	TRBJ1-5	ASSFGGSNQPQH
TRBV5-1	TRBJ2-3	ASTGSLSRDTQY